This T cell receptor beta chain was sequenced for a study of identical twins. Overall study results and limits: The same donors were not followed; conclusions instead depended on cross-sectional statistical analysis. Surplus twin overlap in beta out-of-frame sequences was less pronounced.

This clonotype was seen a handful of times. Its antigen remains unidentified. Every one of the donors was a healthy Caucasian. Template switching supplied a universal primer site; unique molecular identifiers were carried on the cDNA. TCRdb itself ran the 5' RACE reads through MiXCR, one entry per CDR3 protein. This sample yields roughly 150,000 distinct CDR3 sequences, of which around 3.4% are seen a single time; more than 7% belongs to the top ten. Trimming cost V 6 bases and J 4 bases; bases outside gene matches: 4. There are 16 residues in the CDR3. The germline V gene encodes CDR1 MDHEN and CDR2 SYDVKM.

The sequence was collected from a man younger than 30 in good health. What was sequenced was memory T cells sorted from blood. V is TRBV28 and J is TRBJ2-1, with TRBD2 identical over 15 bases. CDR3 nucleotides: TGTGCCAGCAGCTGGACTAGCGGGAGGGTGTACAATGAGCAGTTCTTC. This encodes CASSWTSGRVYNEQFF.